The 25 T cell receptor beta chains reported below all come from one sample, sequenced in a study of T cell changes during pregnancy in multiple sclerosis. Using immunoSEQ multiplex PCR, the repertoire was profiled, and TCRdb retains in-frame clones only, with some absent. The sample gives approximately 90,000 clones, approximately 89% of which show up once; 2.5% is in the top ten. The sample was peripheral blood, taken in the first trimester of pregnancy. The receptors were sampled from a female donor with multiple sclerosis, enrolled in a pregnancy study.

The V and J genes are TRBV7-2 and TRBJ2-2; D perhaps matches TRBD1 (5 bases). The V end was cut by 0 bases, the J end by 6 bases, with 8 bases between. The CDR3 loop spans 14 amino acids. Germline lookup yields CDR1 SGHTA and CDR2 FQGNSA. CDR3 DNA sequence: TGTGCCAGCAGCTTAGCAAAGGGGTCCGGGGAGCTGTTTTTT. Amino acids: CASSLAKGSGELFF. Combining the CDR3 with reference TRBV7-2 and TRBJ2-2 gives the whole variable domain GAGVSQSPSNKVTEKGKDVELRCDPISGHTALYWYRQSLGQGLEFLIYFQGNSAPDKSGLPSDRFSAERTGGSVSTLTIQRTQQEDSAVYLCASSLAKGSGELFFGEGSRLTVL.

The rearrangement uses TRBV18 and TRBJ2-7; TRBD1 is a possible D gene (6 bases). The CDR3 totals 14 residues. In germline, CDR1 is KGHSH, CDR2 LQKENI. Trimming removed 6 bases at V and 6 bases at J, with 18 bases between. CDR3 sequence: CASSTGTEPFEQYF. The CDR3 nucleotides are TGTGCCAGCTCTACAGGGACGGAGCCCTTCGAGCAGTACTTC. Using reference TRBV18 and TRBJ2-7 for the parts outside the CDR3, the full variable domain is NAGVMQNPRHLVRRRGQEARLRCSPMKGHSHVYWYRQLPEEGLKFMVYLQKENIIDESGMPKERFSAEFPKEGPSILRIQQVVRGDSAAYFCASSTGTEPFEQYFGPGTRLTVT.

The V and J genes are TRBV29-1 and TRBJ2-7; 10 nucleotides align to TRBD1. V lost 2 bases and J lost 5; bases outside the gene matches: 6. Germline V gene data show CDR1 as SQVTM and CDR2 as ANQGSEA. The CDR3 extends over 14 amino acids. CDR3 sequence: CSVERGGQGNEQYF. The CDR3 DNA follows: TGCAGCGTTGAACGAGGGGGACAGGGGAACGAGCAGTACTTC.

The genes are TRBV29-1 and TRBJ2-3; 11 nucleotides align to TRBD1. This CDR3 comprises 15 residues. Germline CDR1 reads SQVTM; CDR2 reads ANQGSEA. Germline trimming cut 6 bases from V and 7 bases from J; bases unmatched to any gene: 12. The CDR3 DNA reads as TGCAGCGTCCCTCGGACAGGGGGCGCAGTATATACGCAGTATTTT. This codes for CSVPRTGGAVYTQYF.

On this clone: One junction end disagrees with the germline gene, perhaps due to a read error. The chain couples TRBV27 to TRBJ1-1, with 7 bases that match TRBD1. The germline V gene has CDR1 MNHEY and CDR2 SMNVEV (reference sequence). This CDR3 contains 13 residues. The CDR3 region is CASRLTGNSEAFF. The CDR3, as DNA: TGTGCCAGCAGGCTGACAGGGAACTCTGAAGCTTTCTTT.

The chain couples TRBV18 to TRBJ1-3, with TRBD1 matching 9 bases. Trimming cost V 2 bases and J 2 bases; bases outside gene matches: 7. The CDR3 contains 17 residues. Germline V lookup: CDR1 KGHSH, CDR2 LQKENI. The CDR3 is CASSPSTGGEAGNTIYF. CDR3 sequence (DNA): TGTGCCAGCTCACCATCTACAGGGGGCGAAGCTGGAAACACCATATATTTT.

The chain is built from TRBV5-1 and TRBJ2-5; 12 nucleotides line up with TRBD2. This CDR3 is built from 16 residues. J gave up 5 bases and V 3 bases, and 8 bases lay outside the gene matches. Germline-derived CDR1 and CDR2 are SGHRS and YFSETQ. The CDR3 is CASSSASGRAVETQYF. CDR3 DNA: TGCGCCAGCAGCTCCGCTAGCGGGAGGGCGGTGGAGACCCAGTACTTC.

V gene TRBV19 combines with J gene TRBJ2-7; 10 bases line up with TRBD1. V dropped 5 bases and J dropped 3; count of bases not matched to a gene: 7. CDR1 LNHDA and CDR2 SQIVND come from the germline V gene (reference sequence). The CDR3 covers 15 residues. CDR3 nucleotides: TGTGCCAGTAGTCCGGCCGGGACAGGGGACTACGAGCAGTACTTC. Encoded protein: CASSPAGTGDYEQYF.

The rearrangement uses TRBV4-3 and TRBJ1-3, with no clear D. Germline V gene lookup returns CDR1 LGHNA and CDR2 YSLEER. The CDR3 is 15 amino acids. Trimming pared 2 bases from V and 3 bases from J, leaving 11 bases between. For the CDR3, the DNA is TGCGCCAGCAGCCAATGGGCAAGAGTTGGAAACACCATATATTTT. Its translation: CASSQWARVGNTIYF.

The chain carries TRBV6-1 and TRBJ2-4; no clear D. Germline V CDR1 and CDR2: MNHNS, SASEGT. The V and J ends lost 6 bases and 3 bases respectively, with 6 bases between them. This CDR3 comprises 12 residues. The CDR3 sequence: CASRVGKNIQYF. The CDR3 DNA sequence: TGTGCCAGCAGGGTCGGCAAAAACATTCAGTACTTC.

The rearrangement uses TRBV6-5 and TRBJ2-7, with TRBD2 matching over 10 bases. Per the germline V gene, CDR1 is MNHEY and CDR2 is SVGAGI. The CDR3 runs to 16 residues. V lost 2 bases and J lost 4; bases outside the gene matches: 8. The CDR3 sequence: CASSYHRTSGKYEQYF. CDR3 DNA: TGTGCCAGCAGTTACCATCGGACTAGCGGAAAATACGAGCAGTACTTC.

V and J are TRBV19 and TRBJ2-1; a weak D match, TRBD1 (5 bases). The V end was cut by 6 bases, the J end by 0 bases, with 12 bases between. Germline CDR1 reads LNHDA; CDR2 reads SQIVND (reference sequence). The CDR3 totals 15 residues. This chain's CDR3 is CASSPRVLSYNEQFF. CDR3 nucleotides: TGTGCCAGTAGCCCCAGGGTACTCTCCTACAATGAGCAGTTCTTC.

The chain links TRBV5-6 to TRBJ1-2; 10 bases fit TRBD1. After removal of 4 bases from V and 4 bases from J, the junction contained 10 bases not matched to a gene. Germline values: CDR1 SGHDT, CDR2 YYEEEE. The CDR3 sequence is 16 residues long. The CDR3 loop is CASSSGTGAAGYGYTF. CDR3 coding DNA: TGTGCCAGCAGCAGCGGGACAGGGGCAGCGGGCTATGGCTACACCTTC.

The chain uses TRBV4-1 and TRBJ1-1; 8 nucleotides agree with TRBD1. Germline CDR1 reads MGHRA; CDR2 reads YSYEKL. The CDR3 spans 15 residues. The trim removed 3 bases at V and 1 base at J, leaving 4 bases unmatched. CDR3 in DNA: TGCGCCAGCAGCCACCCGGACAGGGCGAACACTGAAGCTTTCTTT. This translates into CASSHPDRANTEAFF.

This clone was seen a single time. The rearrangement links TRBV14 to TRBJ2-2; perhaps TRBD2 as D (5 bases). The V end lost 4 bases, the J end lost 2 bases, and 8 bases lay between the germline ends. CDR1 and CDR2 from the germline V gene are SGHDN and FVKESK. CDR3 length equals 14 residues. CDR3 DNA sequence: TGTGCCAGCAGCCTCGGGGTAAACACCGGGGAGCTGTTTTTT. Translated, it gives CASSLGVNTGELFF. Using reference TRBV14 and TRBJ2-2 for the parts outside the CDR3, the full variable domain is EAGVTQFPSHSVIEKGQTVTLRCDPISGHDNLYWYRRVMGKEIKFLLHFVKESKQDESGMPNNRFLAERTGGTYSTLKVQPAELEDSGVYFCASSLGVNTGELFFGEGSRLTVL.

This clone has a single count. The chain recombines TRBV7-9 with TRBJ2-1; perhaps TRBD2 as D (6 bases). The germline V gene has CDR1 SEHNR and CDR2 FQNEAQ (reference sequence). The CDR3 length is 15 residues. Trimming stripped 7 bases from V and 0 bases from J, with 13 bases between. CDR3 DNA: TGTGCCAGCAATTCTGGGGGGACCTCCTACAATGAGCAGTTCTTC. Translated: CASNSGGTSYNEQFF.

The chain joins TRBV11-3 to TRBJ1-5; 7 bases fit TRBD1. This CDR3 is 14 amino acids long. CDR1 SGHNT and CDR2 YENEEA come from the germline V gene. V was pared by 2 bases and J by 6 bases, with 4 bases of the junction left unmatched. CDR3 amino acids: CASSLTGVGQPQHF. DNA of the CDR3: TGTGCCAGCAGCTTAACAGGGGTCGGTCAGCCCCAGCATTTT.

This clone is a singleton in its sample. The rearrangement uses TRBV28 and TRBJ2-7; 11 bases agree with TRBD2. V shed 5 bases and J 1 base; nucleotides not matched to a gene: 4. This CDR3 region has 15 residues. Germline V gene data show CDR1 as MDHEN and CDR2 as SYDVKM. The CDR3 loop reads CASSAGTSGSYEQYF. In nucleotides, the CDR3 is TGTGCCAGCAGTGCCGGGACTAGCGGATCCTACGAGCAGTACTTC.

The V call is TRBV7-2, the J call TRBJ2-1, with 12 bases lining up with TRBD2. This CDR3 comprises 18 residues. Trimming at V came to 2 bases and at J to 1 base, leaving 6 bases not matched to a gene. CDR1 and CDR2 (germline): SGHTA, FQGNSA. CDR3 protein: CASSLRTSGVQSYNEQFF. The CDR3, as DNA: TGTGCCAGCAGCTTAAGGACTAGCGGGGTCCAGTCCTACAATGAGCAGTTCTTC.

This clone was recorded once. The chain employs TRBV4-3 and TRBJ2-1; 13 bases agree with TRBD2. CDR1 LGHNA and CDR2 YSLEER come from the germline V gene. Trimming at V came to 4 bases and at J to 0 bases, leaving 6 bases not matched to a gene. The CDR3 is 18 amino acids. Written as DNA, the CDR3 is TGCGCCAGCAGCCCCGGACTAGCGGGGGCCCCCTCCTACAATGAGCAGTTCTTC. This gives the protein CASSPGLAGAPSYNEQFF.

This chain links TRBV12-5 with TRBJ2-7, with D maybe TRBD2 (7 bases). Trimming removed 0 bases at V and 6 bases at J, with 15 bases between. The CDR3 runs 15 residues. The germline V gene encodes CDR1 LGHNT and CDR2 FRNRAP. The CDR3 reads CASGLVGGGWVEQYF. The CDR3 coding sequence is TGTGCTAGTGGTTTGGTAGGGGGGGGCTGGGTCGAGCAGTACTTC.

This rearrangement joins TRBV9 to TRBJ2-2, with a weak D call TRBD1 (5 bases). The length of the CDR3 is 15 residues. V lost 0 bases and J 5 bases, leaving 11 bases between the germline ends. Germline values: CDR1 SGDLS, CDR2 YYNGEE. The CDR3, as DNA: TGTGCCAGCAGCGTAGCTCAGGGCTGGACCGGGGAGCTGTTTTTT. Translating gives CASSVAQGWTGELFF. The full variable domain, with the rest looked up from reference TRBV9 and TRBJ2-2, is DSGVTQTPKHLITATGQRVTLRCSPRSGDLSVYWYQQSLDQGLQFLIQYYNGEERAKGNILERFSAQQFPDLHSELNLSSLELGDSALYFCASSVAQGWTGELFFGEGSRLTVL.

This chain joins TRBV7-8 and TRBJ1-5; 7 bases fit TRBD1. Germline trimming cut 1 base from V and 4 bases from J; bases unmatched to any gene: 4. The CDR3 covers 15 residues. Germline V gives CDR1 SGHVS, CDR2 FQNEAQ. CDR3 sequence reads: CASSLDRGPNQPQHF. Here the CDR3 DNA reads TGTGCCAGCAGCTTAGACAGGGGACCGAATCAGCCCCAGCATTTT.

The gene calls are TRBV27 and TRBJ2-1; 9 nucleotides match TRBD2. The V and J ends lost 6 bases and 7 bases, in that order; junction bases with no gene match: 10. In germline, CDR1 is MNHEY, CDR2 SMNVEV (reference sequence). The CDR3 runs 15 residues. As DNA, the CDR3 is TGTGCCAGCAGCCTCACTAGCGGGTTAGGAAATGAGCAGTTCTTC. The encoded protein is CASSLTSGLGNEQFF.

The CDR3 coding sequence is TGTGCCAGCAGGGCCCAGGGCCGGCAGCCCCAGCATTTT. This gives the protein CASRAQGRQPQHF. V gene TRBV28 combines with J gene TRBJ1-5, with a possible D match to TRBD1 (5 bases). Per germline, CDR1 MDHEN and CDR2 SYDVKM. This CDR3 is 13 amino acids long. The germline V and J ends were trimmed by 6 bases and 7 bases, with 13 bases remaining between them.